A selection of T cell receptor beta chains follows, all from one sample in a study of human T cells and chemical hapten exposure. MiXCR was run by TCRdb on the RACE reads, yielding one entry per CDR3 protein. The table records some 170,000 distinct CDR3 sequences, around 20% of them present only once. The sequenced sample was whole blood, obtained in connection with sensitization to the hapten diphenylcyclopropenone (DPC). These receptors were taken from a woman between 50 and 59 years old with alopecia areata. Some clones in this sample may be carry-over from other donors' samples. CDR3s include the opening cysteine and the closing phenylalanine or tryptophan. The D gene is left open where the match is weak. Clone size is stated in some rows and not others, as once, few, many or a class when expanded.

j_call	v_call	clone_size	d_call	cdr3_aa	cdr3_nt
TRBJ1-1	TRBV7-9	NA	NA	CASSPRTVNTEAFF	TGTGCCAGCAGCCCCCGGACAGTCAACACTGAAGCTTTCTTT
TRBJ2-3	TRBV20-1	few	NA	CSAPNPSAPGDTQYF	TGCAGTGCTCCAAACCCTAGTGCCCCCGGGGATACGCAGTATTTT
TRBJ2-7	TRBV10-2	few	NA	CASRPRGNLYEQYF	TGCGCCAGCCGGCCTAGGGGCAACCTATACGAGCAGTACTTC
TRBJ2-1	TRBV12-3/TRBV12-4	few	TRBD2	CASSRSGEFYGKFF	TGTGCCAGCAGCCGTAGCGGGGAGTTTTACGGGAAGTTCTTC
TRBJ2-1	TRBV2	few	NA	CASSGVLLLQFF	TGTGCCAGCAGTGGGGTCCTGCTGCTGCAGTTCTTC
TRBJ1-1	TRBV2	many	NA	CASSVEVMNTEAFF	TGTGCCAGCAGTGTGGAGGTTATGAACACTGAAGCTTTCTTT
TRBJ1-1	TRBV10-3	few	NA	CAISESGGRTEAFF	TGTGCCATCAGTGAGTCAGGGGGAAGGACTGAAGCTTTCTTT
TRBJ2-1	TRBV20-1	NA	NA	CSARDRRATYNEQFF	TGCAGTGCTAGAGATCGGCGGGCCACCTACAATGAGCAGTTCTTC
TRBJ2-1	TRBV3-1	few	NA	CASSARSFNEQFF	TGTGCCAGCAGCGCTAGATCATTCAATGAGCAGTTCTTC
TRBJ1-4	TRBV7-2	NA	NA	CASSLCRVAF	TGTGCCAGCAGCTTATGCAGGGTGGCATTT
TRBJ2-5	TRBV27	few	TRBD2	CASRSHGTSGIRAQETQYF	TGTGCCAGCAGGTCCCACGGGACTAGCGGGATCAGGGCCCAAGAGACCCAGTACTTC
TRBJ1-5	TRBV25-1	few	NA	CASSRTGRDQPQHF	TGTGCCAGCAGTCGTACAGGGCGAGATCAGCCCCAGCATTTT
TRBJ2-6	TRBV5-1	NA	TRBD2	CASSWTSGRSGANVLTF	TGCGCCAGCAGCTGGACTAGCGGGAGGTCTGGGGCCAACGTCCTGACTTTC
TRBJ2-7	TRBV3-1	NA	NA	CASSLAGTPYEQYF	TGTGCCAGCAGCCTGGCCGGGACTCCCTACGAGCAGTACTTC
TRBJ2-2	TRBV2	few	TRBD1	CASSDRTGSTGELFF	TGTGCCAGCAGTGACCGGACAGGAAGCACCGGGGAGCTGTTTTTT
TRBJ1-5	TRBV12-3/TRBV12-4	NA	NA	CASSLRHLSNQPQHF	TGTGCCAGCAGTTTAAGGCACCTTAGCAATCAGCCCCAGCATTTT
TRBJ1-2	TRBV21-1	many	NA	CASSTRTNYGYTF	TGTGCCAGCAGCACCAGAACTAACTATGGCTACACCTTC
TRBJ2-7	TRBV7-2	once	TRBD2	CASGSGGAYEQYF	TGTGCCAGCGGTAGCGGGGGAGCCTACGAGCAGTACTTC
TRBJ2-2	TRBV7-9	few	NA	CASSLGRGTTGELFF	TGTGCCAGCAGCTTAGGCCGGGGGACCACCGGGGAGCTGTTTTTT
TRBJ2-3	TRBV6-1	NA	NA	CASSGNSLNTQYF	TGTGCCAGCAGTGGAAATAGTCTGAATACGCAGTATTTT
TRBJ2-7	TRBV27	NA	TRBD1	CASRTGGGFFYEQYF	TGTGCCAGCAGGACAGGGGGCGGCTTTTTCTACGAGCAGTACTTC
TRBJ1-1	TRBV3-1	few	NA	CASSPIRGTGGTEAFF	TGTGCCAGCAGCCCGATAAGAGGGACCGGAGGCACTGAAGCTTTCTTT
TRBJ1-3	TRBV20-1	NA	NA	CSARAPGASGNTIYF	TGCAGTGCGAGGGCTCCAGGGGCGTCTGGAAACACCATATATTTT
TRBJ2-6	TRBV20-1	few	NA	CSARVRTKGSGANVLTF	TGCAGTGCTAGAGTCCGGACGAAGGGCTCTGGGGCCAACGTCCTGACTTTC
TRBJ2-1	TRBV29-1	NA	NA	CSVDPLGLYNEQFF	TGCAGCGTTGATCCCCTGGGGCTTTACAATGAGCAGTTCTTC
TRBJ1-2	TRBV15	NA	NA	CATSRVVGGSYGYTF	TGTGCCACCAGCAGAGTGGTCGGAGGGAGCTATGGCTACACCTTC
TRBJ2-7	TRBV7-9	NA	TRBD2	CASSIAGGSYEQYF	TGTGCCAGCAGTATAGCGGGAGGGTCCTACGAGCAGTACTTC
TRBJ2-7	TRBV5-1	NA	NA	CASSLVKGGYEQYF	TGCGCCAGCAGCCTCGTGAAGGGGGGGTACGAGCAGTACTTC
TRBJ2-2	TRBV7-9	many	TRBD1	CASSKRQGVNTGELFF	TGTGCCAGCAGCAAGCGACAGGGGGTAAACACCGGGGAGCTGTTTTTT
TRBJ2-5	TRBV7-6	NA	NA	CASSLRDWDQETQYF	TGTGCCAGCAGCCTCCGGGACTGGGATCAAGAGACCCAGTACTTC
TRBJ2-1	TRBV2	NA	NA	CASSESRRAHEQFF	TGTGCCAGCAGTGAATCTAGGAGAGCACATGAGCAGTTCTTC
TRBJ2-7	TRBV9	few	TRBD2	CASSEGPSGGPYEQYF	TGTGCCAGCAGCGAGGGACCTAGCGGGGGACCCTACGAGCAGTACTTC
TRBJ2-3	TRBV7-6	NA	NA	CASSLGNTQYF	TGTGCCAGCAGCCTAGGGAATACGCAGTATTTT
TRBJ2-3	TRBV18	many	TRBD2	CASSRGLAGEGYTQYF	TGTGCCAGCTCACGGGGATTGGCGGGAGAAGGATATACGCAGTATTTT
TRBJ2-7	TRBV7-9	few	NA	CASSSDTDYEQYF	TGTGCCAGCAGCTCCGACACTGACTACGAGCAGTACTTC
TRBJ2-7	TRBV7-9	NA	NA	CASSLSSSGEQYF	TGTGCCAGCAGCTTATCCAGCTCGGGGGAGCAGTACTTC
TRBJ2-7	TRBV11-2	NA	NA	CASSLEFDSPYEQYF	TGTGCCAGCAGCTTAGAATTCGACAGTCCCTACGAGCAGTACTTC
TRBJ1-5	TRBV20-1	few	NA	CSAPLLGASQPQHF	TGCAGTGCTCCCCTGTTGGGGGCAAGTCAGCCCCAGCATTTT
TRBJ2-3	TRBV5-1	few	TRBD2	CASSRSGGRRTDTQYF	TGCGCCAGCAGCCGAAGCGGGGGGCGTCGAACAGATACGCAGTATTTT
TRBJ2-1	TRBV5-1	few	NA	CASSSIGRSESNEQFF	TGCGCCAGCAGCTCAATCGGACGGTCCGAGTCGAATGAGCAGTTCTTC
TRBJ2-2	TRBV7-9	NA	NA	CASSLVTYTGELFF	TGTGCCAGCAGCTTAGTCACTTACACCGGGGAGCTGTTTTTT
TRBJ2-1	TRBV10-3	NA	TRBD2	CAISEPGLAGDGEQFF	TGTGCCATCAGTGAACCCGGACTAGCGGGAGACGGTGAGCAGTTCTTC
TRBJ2-7	TRBV5-6	NA	NA	CASSLVGDNLYEQYF	TGTGCCAGCAGCTTGGTGGGCGACAACCTCTACGAGCAGTACTTC
TRBJ2-1	TRBV7-8	NA	NA	CASSLGALRAHEQFF	TGTGCCAGCAGCTTAGGAGCCCTGAGGGCCCATGAGCAGTTCTTC
TRBJ2-1	TRBV12-3/TRBV12-4	few	TRBD2	CASSLELAGDNEQFF	TGTGCCAGCAGTTTAGAACTAGCGGGGGACAATGAGCAGTTCTTC
TRBJ1-2	TRBV14	NA	NA	CASSQATELSGYTF	TGTGCCAGCAGCCAAGCGACGGAACTTTCAGGCTACACCTTC
TRBJ2-1	TRBV7-9	few	NA	CASSKDGNFNEQFF	TGTGCCAGCAGCAAAGACGGGAACTTCAATGAGCAGTTCTTC
TRBJ1-3	TRBV5-6	few	TRBD1	CASSAWTGGRNTIYF	TGTGCCAGCAGCGCCTGGACAGGGGGCAGAAACACCATATATTTT
TRBJ2-1	TRBV20-1	NA	NA	CSARSGSSYNEQFF	TGCAGTGCTAGATCCGGCAGCTCCTACAATGAGCAGTTCTTC
TRBJ1-2	TRBV6-1	few	NA	CASVVWGFNYGYTF	TGTGCCAGCGTTGTCTGGGGATTCAACTATGGCTACACCTTC
TRBJ2-3	TRBV7-2	few	NA	CASSLSGIGTDTQYF	TGTGCCAGCAGCTTATCGGGGATAGGAACAGATACGCAGTATTTT
TRBJ2-3	TRBV20-1	few	NA	CSARDYGSTDTQYF	TGCAGTGCTAGAGATTATGGCAGCACAGATACGCAGTATTTT
TRBJ2-2	TRBV29-1	few	NA	CSVLTGRSGTGELFF	TGCAGCGTCCTAACCGGCAGGTCAGGCACCGGGGAGCTGTTTTTT
TRBJ2-3	TRBV12-3/TRBV12-4	NA	TRBD2	CASSFGTSADTQYF	TGTGCCAGCAGTTTTGGGACTAGCGCGGATACGCAGTATTTT
TRBJ2-1	TRBV5-4	few	TRBD2	CASSLGGLAGGSYNEQFF	TGTGCCAGCAGCTTGGGTGGACTAGCGGGAGGGTCCTACAATGAGCAGTTCTTC
TRBJ2-2	TRBV20-1	NA	TRBD2	CSARGLANAGELFF	TGCAGTGCTAGGGGACTAGCAAACGCCGGGGAGCTGTTTTTT
TRBJ2-7	TRBV7-9	NA	TRBD2	CASSLSRTSGNFSYEQYF	TGTGCCAGCAGCTTAAGCCGTACTAGCGGGAACTTCTCCTACGAGCAGTACTTC
TRBJ1-2	TRBV5-4	NA	TRBD1	CASSSGTGDRGLGYTF	TGTGCCAGCAGCTCTGGGACTGGGGACAGGGGGCTTGGCTACACCTTC
TRBJ1-3	TRBV9	NA	NA	CASSATASFSGNTIYF	TGTGCCAGCAGCGCTACCGCATCCTTCTCTGGAAACACCATATATTTT
TRBJ2-3	TRBV6-2/TRBV6-3	NA	NA	CASSYANALLGAAQRF	TGTGCCAGCAGTTACGCCAACGCCCTACTCGGGGCCGCCCAACGTTTT